These 25 T cell receptor beta chains share one sample of origin, sequenced in a study of blood T cell repertoires in COVID-19. TCRdb's table, derived via immunoSEQ multiplex PCR, lists solely in-frame clones and lacks some. The data show about 160,000 clones, approximately 95% seen once. Sequenced material: peripheral blood. The source of these receptors is a woman aged 60 to 75 with COVID-19, enrolled during active disease.

This chain links TRBV7-2 with TRBJ2-1; TRBD1 agrees at 7 bases. Germline assignment: CDR1 SGHTA and CDR2 FQGNSA. The CDR3 loop spans 14 amino acids. Unmatched junction bases numbered 6, after V lost 4 bases and J lost 6 bases. CDR3 DNA sequence: TGTGCCAGCAGCTCAATCTACAGGGGCAATGAGCAGTTCTTC. This gives the protein CASSSIYRGNEQFF.

The chain links TRBV6-6 to TRBJ1-5, with D perhaps TRBD1 (5 bases). Deletions cut 2 bases from V and 0 bases from J, with 11 bases between. Germline V gene lookup returns CDR1 MNHNY and CDR2 SVGAGI (reference sequence). The CDR3 sequence is 16 residues long. DNA for the CDR3: TGTGCCAGCAGTTACATTGGCAGGGTTAGCAATCAGCCCCAGCATTTT. It codes for CASSYIGRVSNQPQHF.

The V and J genes are TRBV5-1 and TRBJ1-4, with D perhaps matching TRBD1 (6 bases). The CDR3 has 14 residues. Between the trimmed V and J ends, which lost 1 base and 3 bases, there was a span of 7 bases. Germline lookup yields CDR1 SGHRS and CDR2 YFSETQ. The CDR3 coding sequence is TGCGCCAGCAGCTTGAGGGGGTCTAATGAAAAACTGTTTTTT. Translated, it gives CASSLRGSNEKLFF.

The chain couples TRBV6-2 or TRBV6-3 to TRBJ1-2, with 8 bases identical to TRBD1. Trimming removed 5 bases from V and 4 bases from J; junction bases left unmatched: 6. CDR1 MNHEY and CDR2 SVGEGT come from the germline V gene. The CDR3 sequence is 14 residues long. CDR3: CASSPRQGTYGYTF. The CDR3, as DNA: TGTGCCAGCAGTCCCCGACAGGGGACCTATGGCTACACCTTC.

This clone was counted a few times. The V and J genes are TRBV6-2 or TRBV6-3 and TRBJ2-7; a weak D match, TRBD2 (6 bases). CDR3 length: 15 residues. CDR1 is MNHEY and CDR2 is SVGEGT in the germline V gene. V was trimmed by 1 base and J by 0 bases, leaving 10 bases between them. CDR3 bases: TGTGCCAGCAGTTACTATGGAGGGGCCTCCTACGAGCAGTACTTC. This codes for CASSYYGGASYEQYF.

CDR3 in DNA: TGCGCCAGCAGCTTGGCCGGGTCCCGCACAGATACGCAGTATTTT. It codes for CASSLAGSRTDTQYF. The chain combines TRBV5-1 with TRBJ2-3; D ambiguous. CDR1 and CDR2 (germline): SGHRS, YFSETQ. The CDR3 has 15 residues. Trimming took off 0 bases at V and 1 base at J, with 9 bases between the two ends.

The chain joins TRBV4-1 to TRBJ1-2, with D maybe TRBD1 (5 bases). V was shortened by 0 bases and J by 5 bases, with 10 bases between the two germline ends. Germline V gene lookup returns CDR1 MGHRA and CDR2 YSYEKL. CDR3 length: 14 amino acids. Written as DNA, the CDR3 is TGCGCCAGCAGCCAAGAGGGCAGGGCATATGGCTACACCTTC. It is translated as CASSQEGRAYGYTF.

J is TRBJ1-1 and V is TRBV10-3; 9 positions agree with TRBD1. Trimming took 4 bases from V and 5 from J; bases not matched to a gene: 8. The V gene's germline CDR1 is ENHRY and CDR2 SYGVKD. The CDR3 spans 15 residues. CDR3 in amino acids: CAISAMTGGRTEAFF. In DNA, the CDR3 is TGTGCCATCAGTGCCATGACAGGGGGTCGAACTGAAGCTTTCTTT.

The chain joins TRBV7-2 to TRBJ1-2; the D gene is possibly TRBD1 (6 bases). V was trimmed by 0 bases and J by 4 bases, leaving 12 bases between them. The CDR3 has 15 residues. Germline CDR1 SGHTA, CDR2 FQGNSA. The CDR3 nucleotides are TGTGCCAGCAGCTTAGCGCTGGGCAGGGGCTATGGCTACACCTTC. Its protein product is CASSLALGRGYGYTF.

V is TRBV7-9 and J is TRBJ2-2; D perhaps matches TRBD2 (7 bases). Between the trimmed V and J ends, which lost 8 bases and 5 bases, there was a span of 18 bases. CDR1 SEHNR and CDR2 FQNEAQ come from the germline V gene (reference sequence). The CDR3 is 15 amino acids. The CDR3 DNA reads as TGTGCCAGCGTCCGCGGGGGCCAGAGGACCGGGGAGCTGTTTTTT. As protein: CASVRGGQRTGELFF.

The V call is TRBV7-9, the J call TRBJ2-2; the D is unclear. Germline CDR1 is SEHNR and CDR2 is FQNEAQ (reference sequence). The CDR3 extends over 13 amino acids. The V end lost 5 bases, the J end lost 9 bases, and 13 bases lay between the germline ends. The chain's CDR3 is CASSPAGKRELFF. The CDR3 DNA reads as TGTGCCAGCAGCCCAGCAGGAAAGAGGGAGCTGTTTTTT.

CDR3 region: CASSSSLGTQYF. For the CDR3, the DNA is TGTGCCAGCAGCTCCTCTCTAGGTACGCAGTATTTT. The V and J genes are TRBV5-6 and TRBJ2-3; D unresolved. This CDR3 comprises 12 residues. V was clipped by 3 bases and J by 8 bases, with 10 bases between them. Germline-derived CDR1 and CDR2 are SGHDT and YYEEEE.

The chain links TRBV15 to TRBJ1-1; 9 nucleotides match TRBD1. J was trimmed by 3 bases and V by 3 bases; bases with no gene match: 5. The CDR3 loop spans 15 amino acids. In germline, CDR1 is LNHNV, CDR2 YYDKDF (reference sequence). The CDR3 sequence is CATSRPQGAYTEAFF. The DNA for the CDR3 is TGTGCCACCAGCAGGCCACAGGGGGCGTACACTGAAGCTTTCTTT.

The CDR3, as DNA: TGTGCCATCAAACCGGGACAGGGTAGGGGCGATAACACTGAAGCTTTCTTT. Translation: CAIKPGQGRGDNTEAFF. V usage is TRBV10-3 and J usage is TRBJ1-1; 9 bases line up with TRBD1. This CDR3 has 17 residues. CDR1 ENHRY and CDR2 SYGVKD come from the germline V gene. The ends lost 7 bases at V and 2 bases at J; junction bases unmatched: 14.

The genes are TRBV4-1 and TRBJ2-1; weak D call: TRBD2 (6 bases). This CDR3 has 16 amino acids. Germline CDR1 is MGHRA and CDR2 is YSYEKL. V shed 3 bases and J shed 6 bases, with 18 bases lying between them. CDR3 coding DNA: TGCGCCAGCAGCCAGGGTGCTCCCCTGGGAGGCAATGAGCAGTTCTTC. Amino acid sequence: CASSQGAPLGGNEQFF.

V is TRBV5-1 and J is TRBJ1-2, with 9 nucleotides matching TRBD1. CDR3 size: 15 residues. In germline, CDR1 is SGHRS, CDR2 YFSETQ. Trimming took 0 bases from V and 3 from J; bases not matched to a gene: 3. CDR3 sequence (DNA): TGCGCCAGCAGCTTGGGGACAGGGGTCGACTATGGCTACACCTTC. Encoded protein: CASSLGTGVDYGYTF.

V usage is TRBV5-6 and J usage is TRBJ1-2; D gene ambiguous. Germline assignment: CDR1 SGHDT and CDR2 YYEEEE. This CDR3 has 13 residues. The V gene lost 4 bases and the J gene lost 4 bases, with 11 bases spanning the gap. In DNA, the CDR3 is TGTGCCAGCAGCGCACCCGACATCTATGGCTACACCTTC. It codes for CASSAPDIYGYTF.

CDR3 DNA sequence: TGTGCCAGCGGGGCGATTAACACCGGGGAGCTGTTTTTT. Its protein product is CASGAINTGELFF. The J gene is TRBJ2-2, the V gene TRBV21-1; TRBD1 is taken as the D call from the table, unchecked against the DNA. TRBV21-1 is termed a pseudogene. This CDR3 is built from 13 residues.

The chain employs TRBV19 and TRBJ1-1, with a tentative D call TRBD1 (6 bases). Germline V gene sequence: CDR1 LNHDA, CDR2 SQIVND (reference sequence). The CDR3 totals 11 residues. V lost 11 bases to trimming and J lost 5 bases, with 12 bases between them. Here the CDR3 reads CAGGSWTEAFF. The CDR3 DNA is TGTGCCGGGGGCTCATGGACTGAAGCTTTCTTT.

This chain uses TRBV11-2 with TRBJ2-3; D possibly corresponds to TRBD2 (5 bases). The CDR3 covers 15 residues. Germline loops: CDR1 SGHAT, CDR2 FQNNGV. The germline V and J ends were trimmed by 2 bases and 0 bases, with 9 bases remaining between them. The CDR3 protein is CASSLMTISTDTQYF. CDR3 nucleotide sequence: TGTGCCAGCAGCTTAATGACTATTAGCACAGATACGCAGTATTTT.

This clone is a singleton in its sample. The rearrangement joins TRBV6-5 to TRBJ1-2; D remains ambiguous. Germline V gene data show CDR1 as MNHEY and CDR2 as SVGAGI. This CDR3 spans 14 amino acids. The V end lost 0 bases, the J end lost 2 bases, and 7 bases lay between the germline ends. The CDR3 region is CASSYSGANYGYTF. Here the CDR3 DNA reads TGTGCCAGCAGTTACTCTGGTGCGAACTATGGCTACACCTTC.

The rearrangement links TRBV9 to TRBJ2-2; D unclear. V lost 0 bases to trimming and J lost 8 bases, with 2 bases between them. CDR3 length equals 11 residues. In germline, CDR1 is SGDLS, CDR2 YYNGEE. The CDR3 here is CASSVAGELFF. In DNA form, the CDR3 reads TGTGCCAGCAGCGTAGCAGGGGAGCTGTTTTTT.

This sequence joins TRBV12-3 or TRBV12-4 and TRBJ1-4, with D perhaps TRBD1 (5 bases). This CDR3 has 12 residues. Trimming shortened V by 5 bases and J by 6 bases, and 7 bases separated the two germline ends. CDR3 nucleotides: TGTGCCAGCAGTCCGACAGATGAAAAACTGTTTTTT. It codes for CASSPTDEKLFF.

CDR3 region: CASSLIGGDYGYTF. CDR3 bases: TGTGCCAGCAGCTTGATAGGGGGGGACTATGGCTACACCTTC. The V and J genes are TRBV5-6 and TRBJ1-2, with D perhaps TRBD1 (6 bases). This CDR3 spans 14 amino acids. From germline, CDR1 is SGHDT and CDR2 YYEEEE. The V end was cut by 1 base, the J end by 3 bases, with 10 bases between.

This chain links TRBV15 with TRBJ1-5, with D possibly TRBD1 on 6 matching bases. This CDR3 contains 13 residues. V was shortened by 4 bases and J by 6 bases, with 10 bases between the two germline ends. Germline V CDR1 and CDR2: LNHNV, YYDKDF (reference sequence). CDR3 amino acids: CATSNHRAQPQHF. CDR3 DNA sequence: TGTGCCACCAGCAACCACAGGGCTCAGCCCCAGCATTTT.